The 19 T cell receptor beta chains below come from one sample, sequenced in a study of control samples from healthy donors and cancer patients. Profiled with immunoSEQ multiplex PCR; TCRdb holds only in-frame clones, not every one. Among 70,000 or so clones listed, over 65% were seen once. The sample consisted of blood. The receptors stem from a man aged 45-60 years in good health.

This chain connects TRBV19 to TRBJ1-1, with 7 bases fitting TRBD1. The germline CDR1 and CDR2 sequences are LNHDA and SQIVND (reference sequence). V lost 6 bases to trimming and J lost 2 bases; unmatched junction nucleotides: 9. There are 15 residues in the CDR3. CDR3 coding DNA: TGTGCCAGTAGCGGGACAGCAAGATCTAACACTGAAGCTTTCTTT. Encoded protein: CASSGTARSNTEAFF.

Of note for this clone: A junction boundary mismatches the germline segment, possibly from a read error. This rearrangement joins TRBV5-1 to TRBJ2-7; 10 nucleotides agree with TRBD1. Germline assignment: CDR1 SGHRS and CDR2 YFSETQ. There are 14 residues in the CDR3. CDR3 bases: TGCGCCAGCACCTTGGGGACAGGGGCCTACGAGCAGTACTTC. Protein product: CASTLGTGAYEQYF.

The chain uses TRBV12-3 or TRBV12-4 and TRBJ2-7, with 10 nucleotides matching TRBD1. V lost 6 bases and J lost 9; bases outside the gene matches: 8. The CDR3 spans 13 residues. As DNA, the CDR3 is TGTGCCAGCAGGACAGGGGGCGAGGGTCGGCAGTACTTC. Residues: CASRTGGEGRQYF.

This chain joins TRBV7-6 and TRBJ2-5, with D unresolved. This CDR3 has 13 amino acids. The V end was cut by 1 base, the J end by 2 bases, with 5 bases between. Germline V lookup: CDR1 SGHVS, CDR2 FNYEAQ. CDR3 sequence reads: CASSLGRQETQYF. For the CDR3, the DNA is TGTGCCAGCAGCTTAGGGAGACAAGAGACCCAGTACTTC.

The chain joins TRBV5-1 to TRBJ2-3, with D hard to call. Trimming left V 6 bases short and J 4 bases short, with 15 bases between. This CDR3 comprises 14 residues. CDR1 is SGHRS and CDR2 is YFSETQ in the germline V gene. This CDR3 reads CASMMAQRADTQYF. In DNA, the CDR3 is TGCGCCAGCATGATGGCTCAAAGGGCAGATACGCAGTATTTT.

This sequence joins TRBV7-6 and TRBJ2-7; weak D call: TRBD2 (5 bases). From germline, CDR1 is SGHVS and CDR2 FNYEAQ. The CDR3 consists of 14 residues. The V and J ends lost 5 bases and 7 bases respectively, with 18 bases between them. The CDR3 reads CASSNGRGLREQYF. CDR3 coding DNA: TGTGCCAGCAGCAACGGACGGGGATTGCGGGAGCAGTACTTC. Together with reference TRBV7-6 and TRBJ2-7, the CDR3 gives the full variable domain: GAGVSQSPRYKVTKRGQDVALRCDPISGHVSLYWYRQALGQGPEFLTYFNYEAQQDKSGLPNDRFSAERPEGSISTLTIQRTEQRDSAMYRCASSNGRGLREQYFGPGTRLTVT.

In this sample, this clone turned up once. This chain links TRBV14 with TRBJ2-7, with D uncertain. The CDR3 consists of 12 residues. CDR1 is SGHDN and CDR2 is FVKESK in the germline V gene. Trimming removed 2 bases from V and 7 bases from J, with 9 bases in between. Here the CDR3 reads CASSQMLGEQYF. CDR3 nucleotides: TGTGCCAGCAGCCAAATGCTAGGGGAGCAGTACTTC.

The rearrangement uses TRBV5-1 and TRBJ2-7; tentative D call: TRBD2 (7 bases). The V and J ends lost 0 bases and 5 bases respectively, with 21 bases between them. Germline values: CDR1 SGHRS, CDR2 YFSETQ. CDR3 length: 17 residues. CDR3 sequence reads: CASSLELGGPLWDEQYF. CDR3 nucleotides: TGCGCCAGCAGCTTGGAGCTCGGGGGGCCCCTTTGGGACGAGCAGTACTTC.

This rearrangement joins TRBV23-1 to TRBJ2-5, with 9 bases that match TRBD2. Being an ORF, TRBV23-1 has a function that is uncertain. J gave up 5 bases and V 4 bases, and 17 bases lay outside the gene matches. The CDR3 length is 18 residues. CDR3 sequence (DNA): TGCGCCAGCAGTCGAAGTAGCGGGAGCCCACTCGGTCCGGAGACCCAGTACTTC. Residues: CASSRSSGSPLGPETQYF.

J is TRBJ1-4 and V is TRBV5-1, with D unclear. CDR1 is SGHRS, CDR2 YFSETQ, per germline. The CDR3 has 13 residues. Between the trimmed V and J ends, which lost 5 bases and 2 bases, there was a span of 7 bases. The DNA for the CDR3 is TGCGCCAGCAGACTCAACACTAATGAAAAACTGTTTTTT. Protein sequence: CASRLNTNEKLFF.

This chain connects TRBV11-2 to TRBJ2-1, with D unclear. V dropped 0 bases and J dropped 8 bases, with 14 bases sitting between them. The CDR3 has 15 residues. The germline V gene has CDR1 SGHAT and CDR2 FQNNGV. Here the CDR3 reads CASSLDGLAGDEQFF. The CDR3 DNA reads TGTGCCAGCAGCTTAGATGGCCTGGCCGGAGATGAGCAGTTCTTC.

V usage is TRBV27 and J usage is TRBJ2-6, with TRBD2 as a possible D gene (6 bases). Germline values: CDR1 MNHEY, CDR2 SMNVEV (reference sequence). V was trimmed by 3 bases and J by 0 bases, leaving 9 bases between them. This CDR3 is built from 16 residues. DNA for the CDR3: TGTGCCAGCAGTTTTGCGGGATCCTCTGGGGCCAACGTCCTGACTTTC. The encoded protein is CASSFAGSSGANVLTF. The entire variable domain, with the rest obtained from reference TRBV27 and TRBJ2-6, is as follows: EAQVTQNPRYLITVTGKKLTVTCSQNMNHEYMSWYRQDPGLGLRQIYYSMNVEVTDKGDVPEGYKVSRKEKRNFPLILESPSPNQTSLYFCASSFAGSSGANVLTFGAGSRLTVL.

This clone was observed a handful of times. The genes are TRBV7-3 and TRBJ2-4; D might be TRBD2 (5 bases). There are 13 residues in the CDR3. Germline values: CDR1 SGHTA, CDR2 FQGTGA. V shed 2 bases and J shed 6 bases, with 8 bases lying between them. CDR3 region: CASSLYEGNIQYF. The CDR3 bases are TGTGCCAGCAGCTTATATGAGGGAAACATTCAGTACTTC.

The rearrangement joins TRBV7-9 to TRBJ1-1; D gene unclear. CDR3 length equals 13 residues. Germline V gene data show CDR1 as SEHNR and CDR2 as FQNEAQ (reference sequence). V dropped 1 base and J dropped 3 bases, with 6 bases sitting between them. This CDR3 is CASSLVQYTEAFF. CDR3 bases: TGTGCCAGCAGCTTAGTACAGTACACTGAAGCTTTCTTT.

Only one count was recorded for this clone. The V call is TRBV28, the J call TRBJ1-1, with 7 positions matching TRBD1. V lost 4 bases, J lost 9 bases, and 8 bases stayed unmatched. Per the germline V gene, CDR1 is MDHEN and CDR2 is SYDVKM. The CDR3 consists of 13 residues. This chain's CDR3 is CASSSGTEQKAFF. CDR3 nucleotide sequence: TGTGCCAGCAGTTCCGGGACAGAGCAGAAAGCTTTCTTT.

The rearrangement uses TRBV29-1 and TRBJ2-2; TRBD1 agrees at 9 bases. J gave up 5 bases and V 7 bases, and 2 bases lay outside the gene matches. There are 12 residues in the CDR3. CDR1 is SQVTM and CDR2 is ANQGSEA in the germline V gene. The chain's CDR3 is CSADRGTGELFF. The DNA of the CDR3 is TGCAGCGCGGACAGGGGAACCGGGGAGCTGTTTTTT.

The gene calls are TRBV3-1 (or the pseudogene TRBV3-2) and TRBJ2-5; TRBD1 or TRBD2 may be the D gene (5 bases each). V was shortened by 0 bases and J by 4 bases, with 6 bases between the two germline ends. The CDR3 has 13 amino acids. CDR1 is LGHDT and CDR2 is YNNKEL in the germline V gene (reference sequence). CDR3: CASSQEGTETQYF. CDR3 nucleotide sequence: TGTGCCAGCAGCCAAGAGGGGACAGAGACCCAGTACTTC.

This clone was found a few times. The rearrangement joins TRBV11-3 to TRBJ2-1, with TRBD2 matching 15 bases. V was pared by 4 bases and J by 9 bases, with 7 bases of the junction left unmatched. Germline CDR1 and CDR2: SGHNT and YENEEA. The length of the CDR3 is 16 residues. The DNA for the CDR3 is TGTGCCAGCAGCTCCGGGACTAGCGGGAGGTCCGGTGAGCAGTTCTTC. Its protein product is CASSSGTSGRSGEQFF.

The chain uses TRBV27 and TRBJ2-3; unclear D gene. Germline V gives CDR1 MNHEY, CDR2 SMNVEV (reference sequence). V was cut by 2 bases and J by 1 base, with 7 bases left in between. The CDR3 is 14 amino acids. The CDR3 is CASSLGRGTDTQYF. In nucleotides, the CDR3 is TGTGCCAGCAGTTTAGGTCGGGGCACAGATACGCAGTATTTT.